The 21 T cell receptor beta chains presented below share a single source sample, sequenced in a study of blood T cell repertoires in COVID-19. Sequencing used immunoSEQ multiplex PCR; TCRdb keeps in-frame clones, though not all of them. The sample gives about 130,000 clones, 85% of which show up once; 25% to 30% is in the top ten. Source material: peripheral blood. The receptor source for this set is a woman aged 80 or over with acute or convalescent COVID-19.

This chain connects TRBV9 to TRBJ2-4, with TRBD2 matching 7 bases. The CDR3 is 18 residues long. V gave up 0 bases and J gave up 0 bases; unmatched junction bases: 9. Looked up from germline, CDR1 is SGDLS and CDR2 is YYNGEE. The CDR3 DNA reads TGTGCCAGCAGCGTAGGAGGGAGCGGGGTCCTAGCCAAAAACATTCAGTACTTC. Amino acid sequence: CASSVGGSGVLAKNIQYF.

This chain joins TRBV11-3 and TRBJ2-3, with 12 bases fitting TRBD2. V lost 1 base and J lost 4; bases outside the gene matches: 9. In germline, CDR1 is SGHNT, CDR2 YENEEA. The CDR3 has 18 amino acids. The CDR3 reads CASSLGAILAGGPDTQYF. Here the CDR3 DNA reads TGTGCCAGCAGCTTAGGCGCGATCCTAGCGGGGGGGCCAGATACGCAGTATTTT.

CDR3 sequence reads: CASSSDGGRRTEAFF. CDR3 nucleotide sequence: TGTGCCAGCAGCTCCGACGGGGGAAGAAGGACTGAAGCTTTCTTT. This chain connects TRBV7-9 to TRBJ1-1, with D possibly matching TRBD1 (5 bases). The germline gives CDR1 SEHNR, CDR2 FQNEAQ (reference sequence). V lost 4 bases to trimming and J lost 5 bases, with 17 bases between them. The CDR3 is 15 amino acids. The full variable domain, rest sourced from reference TRBV7-9 and TRBJ1-1, is DTGVSQNPRHKITKRGQNVTFRCDPISEHNRLYWYRQTLGQGPEFLTYFQNEAQLEKSRLLSDRFSAERPKGSFSTLEIQRTEQGDSAMYLCASSSDGGRRTEAFFGQGTRLTVV.

The chain is built from TRBV7-8 and TRBJ2-2; D might be TRBD2 (7 bases). Trimming shortened V by 2 bases and J by 4 bases, and 11 bases separated the two germline ends. Germline values: CDR1 SGHVS, CDR2 FQNEAQ. The CDR3 consists of 15 residues. The CDR3 nucleotides read TGTGCCAGCAGCTTACGGGGGGCAGGCACCGGGGAGCTGTTTTTT. As protein: CASSLRGAGTGELFF.

The CDR3 loop reads CASRPGVVETQYF. CDR3 bases: TGTGCCAGCAGGCCGGGGGTTGTAGAGACCCAGTACTTC. The chain employs TRBV28 and TRBJ2-5; perhaps TRBD2 as D (6 bases). The CDR3 contains 13 residues. V was shortened by 6 bases and J by 4 bases, with 12 bases between the two germline ends. Germline V gene lookup returns CDR1 MDHEN and CDR2 SYDVKM. The full variable domain, in which reference TRBV28 and TRBJ2-5 provide the parts outside the CDR3, is DVKVTQSSRYLVKRTGEKVFLECVQDMDHENMFWYRQDPGLGLRLIYFSYDVKMKEKGDIPEGYSVSREKKERFSLILESASTNQTSMYLCASRPGVVETQYFGPGTRLLVL.

This chain joins TRBV7-2 and TRBJ2-6; the D gene is possibly TRBD1 (6 bases). CDR1 is SGHTA, CDR2 FQGNSA, per germline. Trimming removed 6 bases at V and 0 bases at J, with 12 bases between. The CDR3 has 16 amino acids. The CDR3 region has the DNA TGTGCCAGCAGGCCCTACAGGGACTCTGGGGCCAACGTCCTGACTTTC. This gives the protein CASRPYRDSGANVLTF.

The rearrangement uses TRBV2 and TRBJ2-7; TRBD2 might be the D (5 bases). Between the trimmed V and J ends, which lost 4 bases and 1 base, there was a span of 8 bases. Germline values: CDR1 SNHLY, CDR2 FYNNEI. CDR3 length: 13 residues. The CDR3 is CASSAGISYEQYF. In DNA form, the CDR3 reads TGTGCCAGCAGTGCGGGGATATCCTACGAGCAGTACTTC.

This chain connects TRBV6-5 to TRBJ2-2; D remains unclear. The CDR3 loop spans 12 amino acids. The germline gives CDR1 MNHEY, CDR2 SVGAGI. Trimming left V 4 bases short and J 5 bases short, with 5 bases between. CDR3 bases: TGTGCCAGCAGTTTCGGGACCGGGGAGCTGTTTTTT. The encoded protein is CASSFGTGELFF.

The V call is TRBV7-2, the J call TRBJ1-3; D is unclear. Trimming left V 0 bases short and J 6 bases short, with 6 bases between. This CDR3 is built from 13 residues. Germline CDR1 reads SGHTA; CDR2 reads FQGNSA. CDR3 sequence (DNA): TGTGCCAGCAGCTTAGCGGACTCAAACACCATATATTTT. Translated, it gives CASSLADSNTIYF.

The J gene is TRBJ1-1, the V gene TRBV6-1, with D unresolved. Trimming took 0 bases from V and 7 from J, leaving 9 bases between them. The germline V gene encodes CDR1 MNHNS and CDR2 SASEGT. The CDR3 is 13 residues long. DNA of the CDR3: TGTGCCAGCAGTGAAGCGCGGTGGAGTGAAGCTTTCTTT. Protein: CASSEARWSEAFF.

The chain joins TRBV3-1 (or the pseudogene TRBV3-2) to TRBJ1-1; tentatively, D is TRBD1 (5 bases). Germline V gene data show CDR1 as LGHDT and CDR2 as YNNKEL (reference sequence). The CDR3 has 17 residues. Trimming removed 0 bases from V and 9 bases from J, with 23 bases in between. CDR3 sequence: CASSQDRIPDTFGQAFF. The DNA of the CDR3 is TGTGCCAGCAGCCAAGATCGAATCCCGGACACCTTTGGCCAAGCTTTCTTT.

This clone qualifies as medium-sized. This sequence joins TRBV5-1 and TRBJ2-7; D may be TRBD2 (6 bases). Per germline, CDR1 SGHRS and CDR2 YFSETQ. Trimming cost V 4 bases and J 6 bases, with 17 bases left between them. The CDR3 is 14 residues long. Written as DNA, the CDR3 is TGCGCCAGCAGCAGTTCGGGGGTAGTCGGCGAGCAGTACTTC. It specifies CASSSSGVVGEQYF.

V usage is TRBV3-1 (or the pseudogene TRBV3-2) and J usage is TRBJ2-7, with D hard to call. Germline assignment: CDR1 LGHDT and CDR2 YNNKEL (reference sequence). The V end lost 0 bases, the J end lost 7 bases, and 7 bases lay between the germline ends. The CDR3 contains 12 residues. This CDR3 reads CASSQDSREQYV. CDR3 DNA sequence: TGTGCCAGCAGCCAAGATTCCCGGGAGCAGTACGTC.

This clone came up once. The CDR3 does not close with the conserved phenylalanine or tryptophan, likely indicating a read error. V gene TRBV18 combines with J gene TRBJ1-2, with TRBD1 matching over 7 bases. CDR1 is KGHSH and CDR2 is LQKENI in the germline V gene. This CDR3 has 16 residues. V shed 5 bases and J 3 bases; nucleotides not matched to a gene: 12. As DNA, the CDR3 is TGTGCCAGCTCAGAAGGGACAGAGAGATTTGACTATGGCTACACCCTC. This gives the protein CASSEGTERFDYGYTL.

The rearrangement links TRBV28 to TRBJ1-6; TRBD1 is a possible D gene (5 bases). The CDR3 consists of 11 residues. Trimming shortened V by 2 bases and J by 13 bases, and 6 bases separated the two germline ends. Germline V gives CDR1 MDHEN, CDR2 SYDVKM. In DNA, the CDR3 is TGTGCCAGCAGTTTAGGGGCCCCCCTCCACTTT. As protein: CASSLGAPLHF.

This clone has a handful of counts. CDR3 protein: CASSEFGRIDGYTF. The CDR3 coding sequence is TGTGCCAGCAGTGAATTCGGCAGGATTGATGGCTACACCTTC. The chain combines TRBV25-1 with TRBJ1-2; D unclear. Trimming pared 1 base from V and 6 bases from J, leaving 12 bases between. Germline assignment: CDR1 MGHDK and CDR2 SYGVNS. The CDR3 consists of 14 residues.

The chain links TRBV29-1 to TRBJ1-4, with TRBD1 identical over 8 bases. In germline, CDR1 is SQVTM, CDR2 ANQGSEA. This CDR3 contains 14 residues. Trimming at V came to 5 bases and at J to 5 bases, leaving 7 bases not matched to a gene. As DNA, the CDR3 is TGCAGCGTTCAGGTGGACAGGGTGAATGAAAAACTGTTTTTT. This gives the protein CSVQVDRVNEKLFF.

The V call is TRBV7-2, the J call TRBJ1-1; D ambiguous. Germline V gives CDR1 SGHTA, CDR2 FQGNSA. The V gene lost 1 base and the J gene lost 4 bases, with 13 bases spanning the gap. This CDR3 is 15 amino acids long. CDR3 in DNA: TGTGCCAGCAGCTTAGGAGAGGGCTGGAGCACTGAAGCTTTCTTT. Translating it yields CASSLGEGWSTEAFF.

On this clone: The same CDR3 arises from other DNA sequences in this sample as well. The rearrangement links TRBV7-3 to TRBJ1-6; 9 positions match TRBD1. CDR1 is SGHTA, CDR2 FQGTGA, per germline. The junction had 6 bases not matched to a gene; V was cut back by 5 bases and J by 10 bases. The CDR3 runs to 14 residues. For the CDR3, the DNA is TGTGCCAGCAGCCCGGGACAGGGTGGCTCACCCCTCCACTTT. It is translated as CASSPGQGGSPLHF.

The V call is TRBV28, the J call TRBJ1-2, with 7 nucleotides matching TRBD1. The V gene end was trimmed by 8 bases and the J gene end by 5 bases; junction bases not matched to a gene: 8. CDR3 length: 13 amino acids. Germline V gene sequence: CDR1 MDHEN, CDR2 SYDVKM. The DNA of the CDR3 is TGTGCCAGCGGGGACAGCACGAGTTATGGCTACACCTTC. It translates to CASGDSTSYGYTF.

The gene calls are TRBV19 and TRBJ1-2; 7 bases are shared with TRBD1. This CDR3 has 11 amino acids. J lost 6 bases, V lost 7 bases, and 2 bases had no gene match. The germline V gene has CDR1 LNHDA and CDR2 SQIVND (reference sequence). The CDR3 DNA follows: TGTGCCAGTACAGGGGGGCATGGCTACACCTTC. Translation gives CASTGGHGYTF.